Listed here are 2 T cell receptor beta chains from one sample, sequenced in a study of blood T cell repertoires in COVID-19. Data came from immunoSEQ multiplex PCR; TCRdb stores just in-frame clones and leaves some out. The sample holds around 150,000 clones; just under 90% are singletons and the top ten take roughly 4%. The specimen was peripheral blood. Receptors originate from a woman aged 40 to 50 with acute or convalescent COVID-19.

The CDR3 region has the DNA TGCGCCAGCCAGGGTGTGTTTGGCACAGATACGCAGTATTTT. It translates to CASQGVFGTDTQYF. The chain employs TRBV5-1 and TRBJ2-3, with a tentative D call TRBD1 (5 bases). The CDR3 is made up of 14 amino acids. V was trimmed by 7 bases and J by 1 base, leaving 13 bases between them. Germline V gene data show CDR1 as SGHRS and CDR2 as YFSETQ.

The chain has TRBV5-6 and TRBJ2-7; 7 positions match TRBD1. This CDR3 contains 15 residues. With V trimmed by 2 bases and J by 0 bases, 5 bases remained unmatched. Germline loops: CDR1 SGHDT, CDR2 YYEEEE. For the CDR3, the DNA is TGTGCCAGCAGCTTCCCGGGACAGTACTCCTACGAGCAGTACTTC. It codes for CASSFPGQYSYEQYF. Full variable domain (missing parts from reference TRBV5-6 and TRBJ2-7): DAGVTQSPTHLIKTRGQQVTLRCSPKSGHDTVSWYQQALGQGPQFIFQYYEEEERQRGNFPDRFSGHQFPNYSSELNVNALLLGDSALYLCASSFPGQYSYEQYFGPGTRLTVT.